The present entry profiles one T cell receptor (beta chain) with its context. Its specificity is unknown. The data are from a study of T cells in Graves' hyperthyroidism and ophthalmopathy. Study observations and caveats: A model of 13 V-J features distinguished ophthalmopathy from stable hyperthyroidism. The model foresaw ophthalmopathy a median roughly 6 months prior to onset. Within blood appeared most thyroid clonotypes that had expanded above 0.001.

Disease lasting under 3 months, a NOSPECS grade of at least 4, and a Clinical Activity Score of at least 3 were features of the ophthalmopathy patients. Authors of the study amplified TCR beta CDR3 regions from RNA transcripts. HTBI primers were the set used in a first-round RT-PCR of the TCR CDR3. TCRdb re-called the multiplex PCR reads through MiXCR, storing one row per CDR3 protein. The sample has some 490,000 distinct CDR3 sequences, approximately 23% seen once. Germline V gives CDR1 ENHRY, CDR2 SYGVKD. The CDR3 loop spans 11 amino acids. With 5 bases removed from V and 8 bases from J, the gap between germline ends came to 10 bases.

The sample taken for sequencing was blood. The receptor's source is an older woman with Graves' ophthalmopathy. This chain connects TRBV10-3 to TRBJ2-7; tentative D call: TRBD1 (5 bases). The CDR3 here is CAISSGQKQYF. CDR3 in DNA: TGTGCCATCAGTTCTGGACAAAAGCAGTACTTC.